What follows describes a single TCR beta chain. What it binds is not known. This record belongs to a study of cytomegalovirus exposure and HLA in healthy donors. The V end was cut by 5 bases, the J end by 2 bases, with 9 bases between. This CDR3 has 13 amino acids. Germline V gene sequence: CDR1 MDHEN, CDR2 SYDVKM. Both 60 Vbeta primers and 13 Jbeta primers went into the PCR. Method: immunoSEQ multiplex PCR; TCRdb's copy keeps in-frame clones and lacks some. The repertoire has about 170,000 clones, approximately 80% of them found once; the top ten carry 4.5% to 5.5%. Study-level results: Likely technical artifact: a cluster of highly shared sequence variants.

This clonotype was obtained from a woman aged 45-65 years in good health and CMV-seropositive. V is TRBV28 and J is TRBJ1-2, with D perhaps TRBD1 (5 bases). Material: PBMCs. In nucleotides, the CDR3 is TGTGCCAGCAGTCCCTCAGGGAACTATGGCTACACCTTC. As protein: CASSPSGNYGYTF.